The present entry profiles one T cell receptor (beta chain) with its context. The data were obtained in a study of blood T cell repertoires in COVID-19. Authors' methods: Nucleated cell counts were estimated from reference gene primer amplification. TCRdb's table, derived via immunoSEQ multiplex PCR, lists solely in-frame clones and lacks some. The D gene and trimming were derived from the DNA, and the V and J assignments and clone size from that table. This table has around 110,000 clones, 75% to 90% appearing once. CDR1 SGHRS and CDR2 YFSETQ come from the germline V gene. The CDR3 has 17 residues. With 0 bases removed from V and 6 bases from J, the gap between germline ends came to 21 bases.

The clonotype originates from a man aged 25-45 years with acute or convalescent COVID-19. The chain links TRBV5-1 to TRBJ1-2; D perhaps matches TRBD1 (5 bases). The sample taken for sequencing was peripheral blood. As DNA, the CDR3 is TGCGCCAGCAGCTTGGTGGGGCCTACAGGTGATATCGATGGCTACACCTTC. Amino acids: CASSLVGPTGDIDGYTF.